This entry concerns a single TCR beta chain. What it binds is not known. Researchers used genomic DNA as the template to profile TCR beta VDJ and CDR3. TCRdb re-derived calls from the reads in MiXCR, one entry per CDR3 protein. The table records about 240,000 distinct CDR3 sequences, 40% to 50% of them present only once. The CDR3 has 13 residues. CDR1 and CDR2 from the germline V gene are SSHAT and FNYEAQ (reference sequence). This record belongs to a study of CD8+CD57+ T cells in acquired aplastic anemia. Looking at the study overall: An average of 3.2 ug of DNA was obtained from sorted CD4+ and CD8+ cells. Broader study findings: Patients shared approximately 30 CD8+ CDR3 sequences with controls.

Patients selected for sequencing had displayed CD8+CD57+ cell expansion by flow cytometry. Every patient presented with severe acquired aplastic anemia. The V call is TRBV7-7, the J call TRBJ2-5; 7 bases are shared with TRBD1. The TCR was taken from a human donor with aplastic anemia. Material for sequencing was sorted CD4+, CD8+, or CD8+CD57+ T cells (not recorded which) from PBMCs. In DNA form, the CDR3 reads TGTGCTAGGGCTGGACAGGAACAAGAGACCCAGTACTTC. Protein: CARAGQEQETQYF.